A single sample is the source of the 10 T cell receptor beta chains below, sequenced in a study of beta chain features in type 1 diabetes. Findings of the study overall: Researchers report that Type 1 diabetes patients had moderately but significantly shorter TCRB CDR3s across all four CD4+ subsets.

These receptors' targets are unknown. The authors reverse transcribed all of the isolated RNA, so sequencing captured expressed TCRB transcripts. Libraries were prepared by immunoSEQ multiplex PCR; TCRdb keeps only in-frame clonotypes and omits some of them. The sample includes around 41,000 clones, 65% to 80% of them seen just once. Sequenced input: Tregs from blood. The receptor set was obtained from a man aged 25 to 40 with type 1 diabetes. Some clones in this sample may be carry-over from other donors' samples.

This clone was observed a few times. The chain couples TRBV4-3 to TRBJ1-2, with D tentatively TRBD1 (6 bases). There are 16 residues in the CDR3. CDR1 is LGHNA, CDR2 YSLEER, per germline. V lost 0 bases and J 2 bases, leaving 13 bases between the germline ends. The CDR3 bases are TGCGCCAGCAGCCAAGAGGGGGCCGGGACAAACTATGGCTACACCTTC. Translation: CASSQEGAGTNYGYTF.

The gene calls are TRBV30 and TRBJ2-1; the match to TRBD1 covers 7 bases. The V and J ends lost 2 bases and 6 bases, in that order; junction bases with no gene match: 7. Germline CDR1 GTSNPN, CDR2 SVGIG (reference sequence). The CDR3 totals 14 residues. The chain's CDR3 is CAWSTQAGGNEQFF. In nucleotides, the CDR3 is TGTGCCTGGAGTACGCAAGCAGGGGGCAATGAGCAGTTCTTC. The full variable domain, rest sourced from reference TRBV30 and TRBJ2-1, is SQTIHQWPATLVQPVGSPLSLECTVEGTSNPNLYWYRQAAGRGLQLLFYSVGIGQISSEVPQNLSASRPQDRQFILSSKKLLLSDSGFYLCAWSTQAGGNEQFFGPGTRLTVL.

This clone was seen more than once but under ten times. The chain has TRBV6-6 and TRBJ2-3; 8 bases align to TRBD2. The CDR3 sequence is 14 residues long. Germline loops: CDR1 MNHNY, CDR2 SVGAGI (reference sequence). V lost 8 bases and J lost 10; bases outside the gene matches: 14. This CDR3 is CASGGRGAGLAQYF. The CDR3 DNA sequence: TGTGCCAGCGGGGGGCGGGGGGCCGGGTTGGCGCAGTATTTT.

This clone appeared a few times. The rearrangement joins TRBV2 to TRBJ2-1; D is possibly TRBD2 (6 bases). V dropped 6 bases and J dropped 1 base, with 31 bases sitting between them. The CDR3 extends over 21 amino acids. In germline, CDR1 is SNHLY, CDR2 FYNNEI. The CDR3 reads CASSDPAGGGPDVWSYNEQFF. For the CDR3, the DNA is TGTGCCAGCAGCGACCCTGCTGGTGGAGGGCCAGACGTTTGGTCCTACAATGAGCAGTTCTTC.

The V and J genes are TRBV4-2 and TRBJ1-5; no firm D call. This CDR3 is built from 15 residues. V was trimmed by 0 bases and J by 7 bases, leaving 13 bases between them. Germline loops: CDR1 LGHNA, CDR2 YNFKEQ. The CDR3: CASSQDLRGWQPQHF. DNA for the CDR3: TGTGCCAGCAGCCAAGATCTGAGAGGGTGGCAGCCCCAGCATTTT.

This clone was found a few times. The V call is TRBV4-3, the J call TRBJ2-4; TRBD1 matches 9 bases. V dropped 0 bases and J dropped 7; count of bases not matched to a gene: 4. Germline V gene sequence: CDR1 LGHNA, CDR2 YSLEER. CDR3 length equals 15 residues. In DNA form, the CDR3 reads TGCGCCAGCAGCCAAGATAGTACAGGGGGCAACATTCAGTACTTC. Amino acids: CASSQDSTGGNIQYF.

The V call is TRBV5-1, the J call TRBJ2-5; D unclear. V lost 0 bases to trimming and J lost 2 bases, with 11 bases between them. The CDR3 length is 15 residues. Germline CDR1 and CDR2: SGHRS and YFSETQ. CDR3 amino acids: CASSLATGVQETQYF. CDR3 sequence (DNA): TGCGCCAGCAGCTTGGCCACGGGTGTGCAAGAGACCCAGTACTTC.

The CDR3 nucleotides read TGTGCCAGCAGCTTGTTTAGGGGGACAGGCCCGGGTACGCAGTATTTT. It specifies CASSLFRGTGPGTQYF. V gene TRBV5-6 combines with J gene TRBJ2-3; 8 bases agree with TRBD1. Germline loops: CDR1 SGHDT, CDR2 YYEEEE. The CDR3 is made up of 16 amino acids. Trimming removed 1 base from V and 8 bases from J; junction bases left unmatched: 12.

V and J are TRBV19 and TRBJ1-2; 9 nucleotides match TRBD1. Germline V gene sequence: CDR1 LNHDA, CDR2 SQIVND (reference sequence). V shed 5 bases and J 2 bases; nucleotides not matched to a gene: 9. The CDR3 covers 16 residues. The CDR3 loop is CASSPPPGQGNYGYTF. The CDR3 DNA follows: TGTGCCAGTAGTCCCCCCCCGGGACAGGGAAACTATGGCTACACCTTC. The complete variable domain, with remaining parts taken from reference TRBV19 and TRBJ1-2, reads DGGITQSPKYLFRKEGQNVTLSCEQNLNHDAMYWYRQDPGQGLRLIYYSQIVNDFQKGDIAEGYSVSREKKESFPLTVTSAQKNPTAFYLCASSPPPGQGNYGYTFGSGTRLTVV.

In this sample, this clone turned up once. V and J are TRBV6-5 and TRBJ1-1; 9 bases map to TRBD1. The V segment lost 7 bases and the J segment 0 bases; nucleotides outside the gene matches: 6. Germline V CDR1 and CDR2: MNHEY, SVGAGI. The CDR3 has 15 residues. The CDR3 DNA sequence: TGTGCCAGCAAATGGACAGGGGCCTTGAACACTGAAGCTTTCTTT. Its protein product is CASKWTGALNTEAFF.